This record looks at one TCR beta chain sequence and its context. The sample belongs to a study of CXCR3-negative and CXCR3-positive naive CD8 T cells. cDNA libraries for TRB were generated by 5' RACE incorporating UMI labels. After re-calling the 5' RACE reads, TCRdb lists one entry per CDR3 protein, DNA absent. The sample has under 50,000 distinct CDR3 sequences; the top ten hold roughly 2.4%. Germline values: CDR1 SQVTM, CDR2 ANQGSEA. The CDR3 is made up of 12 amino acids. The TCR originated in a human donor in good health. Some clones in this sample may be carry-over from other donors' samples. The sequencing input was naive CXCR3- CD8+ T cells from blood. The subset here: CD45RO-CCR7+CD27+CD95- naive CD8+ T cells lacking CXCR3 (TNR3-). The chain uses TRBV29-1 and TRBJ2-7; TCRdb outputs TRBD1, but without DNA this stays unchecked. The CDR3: CSVEQGLDEQYF.